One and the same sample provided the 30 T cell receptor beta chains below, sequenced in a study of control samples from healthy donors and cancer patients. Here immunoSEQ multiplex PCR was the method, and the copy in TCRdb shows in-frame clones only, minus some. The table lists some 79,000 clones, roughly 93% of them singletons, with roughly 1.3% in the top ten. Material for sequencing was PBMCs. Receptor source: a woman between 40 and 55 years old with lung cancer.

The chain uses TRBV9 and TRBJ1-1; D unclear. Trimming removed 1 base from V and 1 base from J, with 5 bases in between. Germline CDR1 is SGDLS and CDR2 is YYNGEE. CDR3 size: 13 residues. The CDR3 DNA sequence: TGTGCCAGCAGCGTACGGGAGAACACTGAAGCTTTCTTT. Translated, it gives CASSVRENTEAFF.

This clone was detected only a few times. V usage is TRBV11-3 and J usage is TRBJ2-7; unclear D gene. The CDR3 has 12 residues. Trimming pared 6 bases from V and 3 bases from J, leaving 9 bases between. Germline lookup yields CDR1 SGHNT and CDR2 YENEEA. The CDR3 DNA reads TGTGCCAGCAGTACCCACCTCTACGAGCAGTACTTC. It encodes CASSTHLYEQYF.

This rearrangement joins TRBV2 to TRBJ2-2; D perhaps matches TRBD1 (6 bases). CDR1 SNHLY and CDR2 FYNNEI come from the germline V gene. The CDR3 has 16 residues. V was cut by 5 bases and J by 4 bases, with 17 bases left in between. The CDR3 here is CASSPQGPATTGELFF. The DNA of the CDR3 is TGTGCCAGCAGTCCACAGGGCCCGGCGACCACCGGGGAGCTGTTTTTT.

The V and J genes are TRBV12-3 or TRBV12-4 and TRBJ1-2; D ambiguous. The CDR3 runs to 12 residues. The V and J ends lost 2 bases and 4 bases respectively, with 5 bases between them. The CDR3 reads CASSLSFYGYTF. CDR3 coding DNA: TGTGCCAGCAGTTTATCCTTCTATGGCTACACCTTC.

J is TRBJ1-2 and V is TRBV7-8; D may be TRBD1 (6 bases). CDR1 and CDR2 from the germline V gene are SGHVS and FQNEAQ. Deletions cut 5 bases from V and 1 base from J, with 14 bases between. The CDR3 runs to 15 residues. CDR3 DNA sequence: TGTGCCAGCAGCCGAGGACAGATTTATAACTATGGCTACACCTTC. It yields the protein CASSRGQIYNYGYTF. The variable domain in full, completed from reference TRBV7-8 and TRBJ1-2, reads GAGVSQSPRYKVAKRGQDVALRCDPISGHVSLFWYQQALGQGPEFLTYFQNEAQLDKSGLPSDRFFAERPEGSVSTLKIQRTQQEDSAVYLCASSRGQIYNYGYTFGSGTRLTVV.

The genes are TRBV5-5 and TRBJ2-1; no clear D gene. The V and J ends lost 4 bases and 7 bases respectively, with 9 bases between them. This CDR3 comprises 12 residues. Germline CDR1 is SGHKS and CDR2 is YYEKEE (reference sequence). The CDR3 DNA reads TGTGCCAGCAGCCCGGGTGTGAATGAGCAGTTCTTC. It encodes CASSPGVNEQFF.

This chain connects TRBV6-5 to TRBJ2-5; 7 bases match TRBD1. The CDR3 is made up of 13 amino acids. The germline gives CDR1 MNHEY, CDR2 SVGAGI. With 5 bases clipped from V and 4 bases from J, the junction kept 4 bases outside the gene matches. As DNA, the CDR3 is TGTGCCAGCAGTCTCTACAGGGGAGAGACCCAGTACTTC. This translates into CASSLYRGETQYF.

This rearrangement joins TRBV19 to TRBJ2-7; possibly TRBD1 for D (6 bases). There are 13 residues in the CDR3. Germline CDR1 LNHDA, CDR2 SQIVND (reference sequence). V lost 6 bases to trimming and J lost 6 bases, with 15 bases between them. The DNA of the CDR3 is TGTGCCAGTAGAAGCAACAGGGATGGCGAGCAGTACTTC. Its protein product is CASRSNRDGEQYF.

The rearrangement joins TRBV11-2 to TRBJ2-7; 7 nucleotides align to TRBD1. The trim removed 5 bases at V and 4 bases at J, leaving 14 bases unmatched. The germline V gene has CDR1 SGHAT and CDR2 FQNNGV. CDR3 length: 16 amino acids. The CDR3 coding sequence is TGTGCCAGCAGCCAATACGTCATGAGGGGGCAATACGAGCAGTACTTC. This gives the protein CASSQYVMRGQYEQYF.

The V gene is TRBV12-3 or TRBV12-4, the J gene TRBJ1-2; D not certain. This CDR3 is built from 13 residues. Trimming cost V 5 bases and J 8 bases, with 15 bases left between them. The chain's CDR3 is CASSLDWAGGYTF. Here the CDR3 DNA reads TGTGCCAGCAGTCTGGACTGGGCCGGGGGCTACACCTTC.

Here the CDR3 reads CASSPQQGGGNQPQHF. As DNA, the CDR3 is TGTGCCAGCTCACCCCAACAGGGGGGGGGCAATCAGCCCCAGCATTTT. The rearrangement joins TRBV18 to TRBJ1-5; 8 bases agree with TRBD1. The CDR3 contains 16 residues. Germline CDR1 and CDR2: KGHSH and LQKENI. The V gene end was trimmed by 3 bases and the J gene end by 2 bases; junction bases not matched to a gene: 6.

In DNA form, the CDR3 reads TGTGCCAGCAGTGGGACAGGGGGCACAGATACGCAGTATTTT. This translates into CASSGTGGTDTQYF. The rearrangement joins TRBV28 to TRBJ2-3; 10 nucleotides match TRBD1. V was pared by 5 bases and J by 1 base, with 0 bases of the junction left unmatched. CDR3 length: 14 residues. Germline CDR1 MDHEN, CDR2 SYDVKM.

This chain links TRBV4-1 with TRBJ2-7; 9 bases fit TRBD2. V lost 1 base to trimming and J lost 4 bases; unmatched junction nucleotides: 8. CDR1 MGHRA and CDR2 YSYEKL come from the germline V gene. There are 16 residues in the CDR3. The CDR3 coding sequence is TGCGCCAGCAGCCAAGGGGCAGCGGGGGGCTCATACGAGCAGTACTTC. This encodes CASSQGAAGGSYEQYF.

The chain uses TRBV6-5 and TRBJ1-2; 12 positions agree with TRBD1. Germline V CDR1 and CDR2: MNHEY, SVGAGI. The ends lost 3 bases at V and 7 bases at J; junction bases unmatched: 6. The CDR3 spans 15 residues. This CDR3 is CASSYSGTGGAGYTF. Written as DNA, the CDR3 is TGTGCCAGCAGTTATTCCGGGACAGGGGGCGCTGGCTACACCTTC.

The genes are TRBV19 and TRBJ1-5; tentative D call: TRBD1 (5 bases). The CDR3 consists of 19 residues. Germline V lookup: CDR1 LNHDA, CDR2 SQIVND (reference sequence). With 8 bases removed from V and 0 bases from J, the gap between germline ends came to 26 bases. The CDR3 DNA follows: TGTGCCAGTCTACCTCAAGGGACTACCAGGTTTTATAGCAATCAGCCCCAGCATTTT. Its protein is CASLPQGTTRFYSNQPQHF.

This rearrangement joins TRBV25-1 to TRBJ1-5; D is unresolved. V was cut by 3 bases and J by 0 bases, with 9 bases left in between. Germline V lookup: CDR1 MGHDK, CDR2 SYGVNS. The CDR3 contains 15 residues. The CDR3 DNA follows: TGTGCCAGCAGTGACGGGCCGTATAGCAATCAGCCCCAGCATTTT. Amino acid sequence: CASSDGPYSNQPQHF. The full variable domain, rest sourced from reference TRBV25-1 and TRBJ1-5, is EADIYQTPRYLVIGTGKKITLECSQTMGHDKMYWYQQDPGMELHLIHYSYGVNSTEKGDLSSESTVSRIRTEHFPLTLESARPSHTSQYLCASSDGPYSNQPQHFGDGTRLSIL.

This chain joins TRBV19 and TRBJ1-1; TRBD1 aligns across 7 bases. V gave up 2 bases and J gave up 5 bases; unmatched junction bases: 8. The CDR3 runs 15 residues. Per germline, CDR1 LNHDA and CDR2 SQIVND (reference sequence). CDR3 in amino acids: CASSITSSTGTEAFF. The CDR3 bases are TGTGCCAGTAGTATAACCTCCTCGACAGGGACTGAAGCTTTCTTT.

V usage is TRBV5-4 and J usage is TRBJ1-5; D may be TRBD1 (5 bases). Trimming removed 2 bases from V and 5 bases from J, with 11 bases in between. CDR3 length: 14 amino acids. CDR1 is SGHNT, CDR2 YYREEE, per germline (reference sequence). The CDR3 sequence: CASSFQGRDQPQHF. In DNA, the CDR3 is TGTGCCAGCAGCTTTCAGGGAAGGGATCAGCCCCAGCATTTT.

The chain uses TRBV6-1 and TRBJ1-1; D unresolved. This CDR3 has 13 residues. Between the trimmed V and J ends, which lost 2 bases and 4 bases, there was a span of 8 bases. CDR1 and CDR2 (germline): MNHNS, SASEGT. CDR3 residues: CASSERERTEAFF. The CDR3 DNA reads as TGTGCCAGCAGTGAAAGAGAACGCACTGAAGCTTTCTTT.

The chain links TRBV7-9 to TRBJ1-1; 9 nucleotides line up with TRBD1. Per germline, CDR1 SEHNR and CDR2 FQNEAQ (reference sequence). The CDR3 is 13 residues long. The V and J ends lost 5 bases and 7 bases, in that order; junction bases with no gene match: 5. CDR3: CASSPDRGSEAFF. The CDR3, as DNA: TGTGCCAGCAGCCCGGACAGGGGTAGTGAAGCTTTCTTT.

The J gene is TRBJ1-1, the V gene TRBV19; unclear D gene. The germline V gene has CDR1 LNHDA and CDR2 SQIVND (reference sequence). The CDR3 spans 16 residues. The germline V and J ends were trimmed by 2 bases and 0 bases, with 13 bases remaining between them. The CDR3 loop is CASSISIGRMNTEAFF. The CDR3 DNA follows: TGTGCCAGTAGTATATCGATCGGCAGGATGAACACTGAAGCTTTCTTT.

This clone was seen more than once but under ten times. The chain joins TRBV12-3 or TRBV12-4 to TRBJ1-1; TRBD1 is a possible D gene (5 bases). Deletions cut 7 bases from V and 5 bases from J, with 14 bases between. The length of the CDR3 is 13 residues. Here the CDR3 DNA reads TGTGCCAGCACCTCAGGGCCCTTAACTGAAGCTTTCTTT. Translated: CASTSGPLTEAFF.

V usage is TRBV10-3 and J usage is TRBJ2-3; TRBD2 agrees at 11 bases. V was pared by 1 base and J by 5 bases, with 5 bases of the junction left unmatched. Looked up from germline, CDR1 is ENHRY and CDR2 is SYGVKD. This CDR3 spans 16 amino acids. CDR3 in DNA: TGTGCCATCAGTGAGTTGGGGACTAGCGGAATAGATACGCAGTATTTT. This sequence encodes CAISELGTSGIDTQYF.

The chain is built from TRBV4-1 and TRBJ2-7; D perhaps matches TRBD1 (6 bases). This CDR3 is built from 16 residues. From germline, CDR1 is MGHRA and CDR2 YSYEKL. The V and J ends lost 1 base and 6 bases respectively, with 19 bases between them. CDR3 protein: CASSQASGHQQAEQYF. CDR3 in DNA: TGCGCCAGCAGCCAAGCATCGGGACACCAACAAGCCGAGCAGTACTTC.

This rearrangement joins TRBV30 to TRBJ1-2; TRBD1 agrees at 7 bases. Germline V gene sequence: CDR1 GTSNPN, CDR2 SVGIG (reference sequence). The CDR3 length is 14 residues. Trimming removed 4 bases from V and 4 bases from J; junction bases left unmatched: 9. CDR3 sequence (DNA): TGTGCCTGGATTAACCGGGACAGAGGCTATGGCTACACCTTC. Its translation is CAWINRDRGYGYTF.

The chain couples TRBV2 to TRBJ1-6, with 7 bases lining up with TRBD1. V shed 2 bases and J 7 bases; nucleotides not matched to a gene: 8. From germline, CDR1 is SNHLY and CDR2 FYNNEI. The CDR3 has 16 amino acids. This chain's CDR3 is CASSEIGARGNSPLHF. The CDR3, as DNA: TGTGCCAGCAGTGAAATAGGGGCCAGGGGGAATTCACCCCTCCACTTT.

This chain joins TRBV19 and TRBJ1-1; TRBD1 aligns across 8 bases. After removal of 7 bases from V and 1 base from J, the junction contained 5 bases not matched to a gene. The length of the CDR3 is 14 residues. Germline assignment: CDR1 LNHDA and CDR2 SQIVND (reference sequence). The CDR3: CASTKGQGNTEAFF. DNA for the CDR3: TGTGCCAGTACCAAAGGACAGGGGAACACTGAAGCTTTCTTT. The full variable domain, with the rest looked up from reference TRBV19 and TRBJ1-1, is DGGITQSPKYLFRKEGQNVTLSCEQNLNHDAMYWYRQDPGQGLRLIYYSQIVNDFQKGDIAEGYSVSREKKESFPLTVTSAQKNPTAFYLCASTKGQGNTEAFFGQGTRLTVV.

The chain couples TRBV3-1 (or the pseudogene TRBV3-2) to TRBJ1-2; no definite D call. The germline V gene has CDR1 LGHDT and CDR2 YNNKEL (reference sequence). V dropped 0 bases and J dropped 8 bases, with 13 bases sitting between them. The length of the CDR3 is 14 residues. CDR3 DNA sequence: TGTGCCAGCAGCCAAGAAACAGCCTACGGGGGCTACACCTTC. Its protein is CASSQETAYGGYTF.

CDR3 residues: CASSERQSYEQYF. CDR3 nucleotide sequence: TGTGCCAGCAGTGAACGGCAGTCCTACGAGCAGTACTTC. The chain uses TRBV25-1 and TRBJ2-7; D gene uncertain. Looked up from germline, CDR1 is MGHDK and CDR2 is SYGVNS. Trimming took off 2 bases at V and 1 base at J, with 6 bases between the two ends. The CDR3 extends over 13 amino acids.

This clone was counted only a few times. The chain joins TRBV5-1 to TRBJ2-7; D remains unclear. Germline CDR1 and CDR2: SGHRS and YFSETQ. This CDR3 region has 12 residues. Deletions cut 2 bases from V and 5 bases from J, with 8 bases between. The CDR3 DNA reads TGCGCCAGCAGCTTACAGTATGACGAGCAGTACTTC. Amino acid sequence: CASSLQYDEQYF.